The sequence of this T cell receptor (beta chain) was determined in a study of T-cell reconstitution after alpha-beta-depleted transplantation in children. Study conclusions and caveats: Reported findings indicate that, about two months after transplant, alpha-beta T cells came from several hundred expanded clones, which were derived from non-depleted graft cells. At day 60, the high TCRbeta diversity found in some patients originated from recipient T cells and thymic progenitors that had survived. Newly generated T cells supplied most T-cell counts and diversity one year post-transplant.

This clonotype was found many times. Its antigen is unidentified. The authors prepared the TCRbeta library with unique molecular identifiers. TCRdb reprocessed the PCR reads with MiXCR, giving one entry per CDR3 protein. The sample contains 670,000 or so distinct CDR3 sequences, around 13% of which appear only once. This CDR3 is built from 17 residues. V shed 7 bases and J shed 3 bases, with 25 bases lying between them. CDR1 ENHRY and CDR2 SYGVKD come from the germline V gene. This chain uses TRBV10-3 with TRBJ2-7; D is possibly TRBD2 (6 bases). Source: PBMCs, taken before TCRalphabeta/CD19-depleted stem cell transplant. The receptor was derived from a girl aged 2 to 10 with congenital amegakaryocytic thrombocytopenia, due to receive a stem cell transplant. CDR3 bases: TGTGCCATCAAAAAGAGGTATAGCGGAAGCACGGACTACGAGCAGTACTTC. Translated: CAIKKRYSGSTDYEQYF.